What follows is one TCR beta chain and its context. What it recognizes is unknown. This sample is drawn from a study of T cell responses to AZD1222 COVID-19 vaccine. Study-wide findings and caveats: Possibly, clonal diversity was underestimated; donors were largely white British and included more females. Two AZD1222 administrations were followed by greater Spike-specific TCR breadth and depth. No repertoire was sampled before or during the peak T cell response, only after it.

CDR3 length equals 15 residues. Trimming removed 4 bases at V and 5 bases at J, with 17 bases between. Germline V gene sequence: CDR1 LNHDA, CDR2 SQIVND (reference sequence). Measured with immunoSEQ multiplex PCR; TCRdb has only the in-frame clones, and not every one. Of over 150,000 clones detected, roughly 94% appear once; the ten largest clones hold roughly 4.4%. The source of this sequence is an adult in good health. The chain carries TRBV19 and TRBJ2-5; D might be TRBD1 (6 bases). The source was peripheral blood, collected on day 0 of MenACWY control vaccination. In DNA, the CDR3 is TGTGCCAGTAGTACCCTACACAGGGTAGGGGAGACCCAGTACTTC. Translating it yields CASSTLHRVGETQYF.